These 13 T cell receptor beta chains were all obtained from the same sample, sequenced in a study of Graves' ophthalmopathy and Graves' hyperthyroidism. The authors amplified TCR beta CDR3 regions, and they did so from RNA transcripts for repertoire sequencing. In the first round, RT-PCR was carried out with HTBI primers, and a multiplex PCR formed the second round. TCRdb reprocessed the multiplex PCR reads with MiXCR, giving one entry per CDR3 protein. The repertoire holds over 11,000 distinct CDR3 sequences, with roughly 50% as singletons. The sample taken for sequencing was peripheral blood. The receptor source for this set is a woman aged 30 to 39 with Graves' ophthalmopathy.

This clonotype has just one count. Likely a read error: the CDR3 ends without its conserved phenylalanine or tryptophan. The DNA is omitted, as the CDR3 cannot be located on it reliably, and the CDR3 follows TCRdb's listing. The J gene is TRBJ1-2, the V gene TRBV5-1. The V gene's germline CDR1 is SGHRS and CDR2 YFSETQ. The CDR3 numbers 14 amino acids, ends counted. The CDR3 is CASSRTDANYGYSL.

This clonotype was picked up a small number of times. The chain recombines TRBV7-9 with TRBJ1-4; no reliable D call. The CDR3 is 14 residues long. Trimming took 3 bases from V and 1 from J, leaving 6 bases between them. The germline V gene encodes CDR1 SEHNR and CDR2 FQNEAQ (reference sequence). Here the CDR3 DNA reads TGTGCCAGCAGCTTGGTGGGAACTAATGAAAAACTGTTTTTT. It is translated as CASSLVGTNEKLFF.

The V and J genes are TRBV2 and TRBJ1-3; TRBD1 might be the D (5 bases). From germline, CDR1 is SNHLY and CDR2 FYNNEI. V was shortened by 5 bases and J by 1 base, with 9 bases between the two germline ends. The CDR3 is 14 amino acids. For the CDR3, the DNA is TGTGCCAGCAGTTTTCGGGGGTCTGGAAACACCATATATTTT. Translation gives CASSFRGSGNTIYF.

As to this clonotype: Here the CDR3 omits its conserved ending phenylalanine or tryptophan, so a read error is the likely source. CDR3 sequence: CASSQSGNGQFL. The CDR3 coding sequence is TGCGCCAGCAGTCAATCGGGAAATGGGCAGTTCTTA. The gene calls are TRBV10-2 and TRBJ2-1; weak D call: TRBD2 (5 bases). The CDR3 extends over 12 amino acids. The germline gives CDR1 WSHSY, CDR2 SAAADI.

A note on this clonotype: A much larger clonotype is one base distant, so this may be a read error. V is TRBV24-1 and J is TRBJ2-5; TRBD2 is a possible D gene (5 bases). V was pared by 9 bases and J by 4 bases, with 17 bases between. CDR3 length equals 14 residues. Germline V gives CDR1 KGHDR, CDR2 SFDVKD. CDR3 in amino acids: CATGAGGGLETQYF. For the CDR3, the DNA is TGTGCCACCGGTGCGGGTGGTGGGTTAGAGACCCAGTACTTC.

The V gene is TRBV6-9, the J gene TRBJ2-1; 14 nucleotides agree with TRBD2. Germline trimming cut 6 bases from V and 9 bases from J; bases unmatched to any gene: 7. The CDR3 totals 15 residues. Germline-derived CDR1 and CDR2 are MNHGY and SVAAGI. CDR3 residues: CASRRTSGRIGEQFF. The CDR3 nucleotides read TGTGCCAGCAGACGGACTAGCGGGAGGATCGGTGAGCAGTTCTTC.

This clonotype has a count of ten or more. This sequence joins TRBV28 and TRBJ1-1; D not certain. The CDR3 totals 13 residues. Germline V gene sequence: CDR1 MDHEN, CDR2 SYDVKM. V was shortened by 7 bases and J by 1 base, with 10 bases between the two germline ends. The CDR3 bases are TGTGCCAGCACCCCCAACACGAACACTGAAGCTTTCTTT. Translated, it gives CASTPNTNTEAFF. The whole variable domain, remainder taken from reference TRBV28 and TRBJ1-1, is DVKVTQSSRYLVKRTGEKVFLECVQDMDHENMFWYRQDPGLGLRLIYFSYDVKMKEKGDIPEGYSVSREKKERFSLILESASTNQTSMYLCASTPNTNTEAFFGQGTRLTVV.

The chain uses TRBV5-1 and TRBJ2-1; D perhaps matches TRBD1 (5 bases). Germline lookup yields CDR1 SGHRS and CDR2 YFSETQ. The CDR3 sequence is 13 residues long. Deletions cut 0 bases from V and 4 bases from J, with 5 bases between. The CDR3, as DNA: TGCGCCAGCAGCTTGGGACAGTACAATGAGCAGTTCTTC. Amino acid sequence: CASSLGQYNEQFF. The full variable domain, its missing parts supplied by reference TRBV5-1 and TRBJ2-1, is KAGVTQTPRYLIKTRGQQVTLSCSPISGHRSVSWYQQTPGQGLQFLFEYFSETQRNKGNFPGRFSGRQFSNSRSEMNVSTLELGDSALYLCASSLGQYNEQFFGPGTRLTVL.

The chain uses TRBV29-1 and TRBJ1-2; weak D call: TRBD1 (5 bases). Per germline, CDR1 SQVTM and CDR2 ANQGSEA. V lost 5 bases, J lost 5 bases, and 12 bases lay in between. The CDR3 runs 12 residues. This CDR3 is CSVRQSAYGYTF. In DNA form, the CDR3 reads TGCAGCGTTCGACAGTCCGCTTATGGCTACACCTTC.

This clonotype was counted between two and nine times. The chain employs TRBV5-1 and TRBJ2-3; D is uncertain. There are 15 residues in the CDR3. Between the trimmed V and J ends, which lost 2 bases and 3 bases, there was a span of 13 bases. The germline V gene encodes CDR1 SGHRS and CDR2 YFSETQ. This CDR3 is CASSFQGLRTDTQYF. For the CDR3, the DNA is TGCGCCAGCAGCTTTCAAGGGTTACGGACAGATACGCAGTATTTT. Filled out from reference TRBV5-1 and TRBJ2-3, the complete variable domain reads KAGVTQTPRYLIKTRGQQVTLSCSPISGHRSVSWYQQTPGQGLQFLFEYFSETQRNKGNFPGRFSGRQFSNSRSEMNVSTLELGDSALYLCASSFQGLRTDTQYFGPGTRLTVL.

V and J are TRBV14 and TRBJ2-3, with unresolved D. The CDR3 length is 13 residues. V gave up 5 bases and J gave up 15 bases, with 21 bases separating them. Germline CDR1 and CDR2: SGHDN and FVKESK. The DNA for the CDR3 is TGTGCCAGCAGCTTATCAGCGCTGGACCTTCAATATTTT. It translates to CASSLSALDLQYF.

The V call is TRBV29-1, the J call TRBJ2-7; TRBD1 agrees at 7 bases. CDR1 and CDR2 from the germline V gene are SQVTM and ANQGSEA. This CDR3 has 14 residues. Trimming cost V 0 bases and J 3 bases; bases outside gene matches: 5. Here the CDR3 reads CSVEDGDSHYEQYF. CDR3 DNA sequence: TGCAGCGTTGAAGACGGGGACAGTCACTACGAGCAGTACTTC.

This chain links TRBV20-1 with TRBJ2-3; perhaps D is TRBD1 or TRBD2 (5 bases each). V was clipped by 0 bases and J by 0 bases, with 16 bases between them. Germline CDR1 reads DFQATT; CDR2 reads SNEGSKA (reference sequence). CDR3 length: 17 residues. The CDR3 sequence: CSARDRGGRPSTDTQYF. The DNA for the CDR3 is TGCAGTGCTAGAGATCGGGGCGGGCGACCTAGCACAGATACGCAGTATTTT.